This entry is about one T cell receptor beta chain. These data come from a study of blood T cell repertoires in COVID-19. Study-wide context: Sites in the United States, Italy and Spain provided acute and convalescent COVID-19 samples. Nucleic acid was either cDNA or gDNA, and it came from T cells, B-cell-depleted T cells, or PBMCs.

Seattle patients were enrolled during active infection and followed longitudinally. Per the study methods: Amplified reference gene primers provided the basis for estimating nucleated cell counts. Assay: immunoSEQ multiplex PCR; the TCRdb copy retains only in-frame clones and omits some. The V and J calls and clone size are taken from that table; D and trimming were inferred from the DNA. The sample includes roughly 190,000 clones, 82% seen only once; the top ten take around 8%. The CDR3 is made up of 16 amino acids. V was clipped by 2 bases and J by 0 bases, with 13 bases between them. The germline V gene has CDR1 MNHNS and CDR2 SASEGT.

The sample taken for sequencing was peripheral blood. V is TRBV6-1 and J is TRBJ1-2; D call uncertain. This clonotype was obtained from a woman between 55 and 75 years old with COVID-19, enrolled during active disease. CDR3 sequence: CASSENFDTANYGYTF. CDR3 coding DNA: TGTGCCAGCAGTGAAAATTTCGACACCGCTAACTATGGCTACACCTTC.